The 32 T cell receptor beta chains below were found in one sample sequenced in a study of blood T cell repertoires in COVID-19. Generated by immunoSEQ multiplex PCR, the TCRdb table keeps only in-frame clones and is missing some. The sample contains roughly 200,000 clones, roughly 88% of which appear only once. Sequenced: PBMCs or T cells enriched from blood (not recorded which). Receptors were obtained from a man between 40 and 49 years old with acute COVID-19.

About this clone itself: A read error may account for a junction end that differs from germline. The V call is TRBV6-5, the J call TRBJ1-1; a possible D gene is TRBD1 (5 bases). Per germline, CDR1 MNHEY and CDR2 SVGAGI. The CDR3 covers 12 residues. The CDR3 DNA is TGTGCCAGCAGTCACCCGGGAGGGGAGCTTTCTTTT. Amino acid sequence: CASSHPGGELSF.

The chain carries TRBV3-1 (or the pseudogene TRBV3-2) and TRBJ1-1, with TRBD1 identical over 7 bases. CDR1 LGHDT and CDR2 YNNKEL come from the germline V gene (reference sequence). Unmatched junction bases numbered 9, after V lost 1 base and J lost 1 base. The CDR3 has 17 residues. The CDR3 bases are TGTGCCAGCAGCCAAGTTCGCAGGGGGTCCCAGAACACTGAAGCTTTCTTT. Translated: CASSQVRRGSQNTEAFF.

The chain has TRBV29-1 and TRBJ1-3; 10 bases agree with TRBD1. The CDR3 has 14 amino acids. The ends lost 5 bases at V and 1 base at J; junction bases unmatched: 2. CDR1 is SQVTM and CDR2 is ANQGSEA in the germline V gene. The CDR3 nucleotides are TGCAGCGTTCGGGACAGGGGATCTGGAAACACCATATATTTT. This codes for CSVRDRGSGNTIYF.

This chain joins TRBV30 and TRBJ2-5; 7 nucleotides line up with TRBD2. J lost 4 bases, V lost 4 bases, and 9 bases had no gene match. The CDR3 consists of 14 residues. The germline gives CDR1 GTSNPN, CDR2 SVGIG (reference sequence). CDR3 in amino acids: CAWNTAGERETQYF. The CDR3 nucleotides read TGTGCCTGGAACACCGCGGGAGAGCGAGAGACCCAGTACTTC.

V usage is TRBV28 and J usage is TRBJ2-2; TRBD1 aligns across 11 bases. Germline lookup yields CDR1 MDHEN and CDR2 SYDVKM. This CDR3 comprises 17 residues. The ends lost 6 bases at V and 6 bases at J; junction bases unmatched: 12. CDR3 nucleotide sequence: TGTGCCAGCAGGCCCATTCCGGGACAGGGGGAACCCGGGGAGCTGTTTTTT. It specifies CASRPIPGQGEPGELFF.

The CDR3 loop reads CASDQGDTEAFF. DNA of the CDR3: TGTGCCAGCGATCAGGGGGACACTGAAGCTTTCTTT. V gene TRBV28 combines with J gene TRBJ1-1; 7 bases are a match to TRBD1. Losses at the gene ends were 8 bases for V and 3 bases for J; bases not matched to a gene: 3. The CDR3 is 12 amino acids. Germline CDR1 MDHEN, CDR2 SYDVKM.

This chain joins TRBV28 and TRBJ1-6; D is ambiguous. The CDR3 runs 13 residues. Trimming stripped 1 base from V and 9 bases from J, with 7 bases between. Germline values: CDR1 MDHEN, CDR2 SYDVKM. CDR3 DNA sequence: TGTGCCAGCAGTTTATATCAGGTTTCACCCCTCCACTTT. Its protein is CASSLYQVSPLHF.

This chain joins TRBV28 and TRBJ1-1, with D hard to call. Germline V CDR1 and CDR2: MDHEN, SYDVKM. The CDR3 contains 14 residues. Trimming removed 3 bases at V and 5 bases at J, with 13 bases between. Here the CDR3 reads CASSFSFGGTEAFF. In DNA form, the CDR3 reads TGTGCCAGCAGTTTCTCCTTTGGAGGGACTGAAGCTTTCTTT.

CDR3 amino acids: CASRQTGTLYNEQFF. The CDR3 bases are TGTGCCAGCAGACAGACCGGGACACTTTACAATGAGCAGTTCTTC. The V gene is TRBV3-1 (or the pseudogene TRBV3-2), the J gene TRBJ2-1, with D possibly matching TRBD1 (6 bases). With 6 bases removed from V and 4 bases from J, the gap between germline ends came to 16 bases. There are 15 residues in the CDR3. Germline values: CDR1 LGHDT, CDR2 YNNKEL (reference sequence).

The V gene is TRBV7-3, the J gene TRBJ2-1; possibly TRBD1 for D (5 bases). CDR3 length: 15 amino acids. Germline V gene lookup returns CDR1 SGHTA and CDR2 FQGTGA. The V and J ends lost 2 bases and 3 bases respectively, with 11 bases between them. The chain's CDR3 is CASSLGAGNYNEQFF. The CDR3, as DNA: TGTGCCAGCAGCTTAGGGGCAGGGAACTACAATGAGCAGTTCTTC.

The chain joins TRBV6-5 to TRBJ2-5; the D gene is possibly TRBD1 (5 bases). In germline, CDR1 is MNHEY, CDR2 SVGAGI. The CDR3 covers 11 residues. The ends were cut back, 8 bases at V and 10 bases at J, with 14 bases in the middle. CDR3 bases: TGTGCCAGCGGGCAGACAGAGCTCCAGTACTTC. This codes for CASGQTELQYF.

The CDR3 coding sequence is TGTGCCATCAGTGAGTCCGGGACAGGGGGCTACGAGCAGTACTTC. Encoded protein: CAISESGTGGYEQYF. The chain recombines TRBV10-3 with TRBJ2-7, with 11 nucleotides matching TRBD1. Germline CDR1 is ENHRY and CDR2 is SYGVKD. The CDR3 is made up of 15 amino acids. Trimming at V came to 0 bases and at J to 3 bases, leaving 1 base not matched to a gene.

The CDR3 DNA sequence: TGTGCCAGCAGCCCAGGGACTAGCGGATATAAGGAGCAGTTCTTC. Translated, it gives CASSPGTSGYKEQFF. The J gene is TRBJ2-1, the V gene TRBV5-4; 11 bases match TRBD2. V trimming: 4 bases; J trimming: 10 bases; junction bases outside the gene matches: 10. Germline assignment: CDR1 SGHNT and CDR2 YYREEE (reference sequence). There are 15 residues in the CDR3.

The chain has TRBV5-4 and TRBJ2-3; TRBD1 agrees at 7 bases. V was pared by 5 bases and J by 3 bases, with 12 bases of the junction left unmatched. CDR3 size: 16 residues. Germline values: CDR1 SGHNT, CDR2 YYREEE (reference sequence). The CDR3 here is CASREPGQTSTDTQYF. Written as DNA, the CDR3 is TGTGCCAGCAGAGAACCGGGACAGACGTCGACAGATACGCAGTATTTT.

The chain is built from TRBV10-1 and TRBJ2-1; 7 bases match TRBD2. The CDR3 is made up of 16 amino acids. J was trimmed by 5 bases and V by 2 bases; bases with no gene match: 9. In germline, CDR1 is WNHNN, CDR2 SYGVQD (reference sequence). The CDR3 here is CASSESSRGVDNEQFF. The CDR3 bases are TGCGCCAGCAGTGAGAGCTCCCGGGGGGTTGACAATGAGCAGTTCTTC.

CDR3 DNA: TGTGCCAGCAGCCCAATAGGACAGGGTCAGCCCCAGCATTTT. Amino acids: CASSPIGQGQPQHF. The chain links TRBV2 to TRBJ1-5, with 8 bases that match TRBD1. The ends lost 6 bases at V and 6 bases at J; junction bases unmatched: 7. The CDR3 has 14 amino acids. Germline V gene lookup returns CDR1 SNHLY and CDR2 FYNNEI.

The chain employs TRBV7-2 and TRBJ2-1; 7 bases are a match to TRBD2. Germline CDR1 reads SGHTA; CDR2 reads FQGNSA. The CDR3 totals 15 residues. Trimming removed 5 bases from V and 3 bases from J; junction bases left unmatched: 7. The CDR3 protein is CASSGGRAIYNEQFF. The CDR3 coding sequence is TGTGCCAGCAGCGGCGGGAGAGCCATCTACAATGAGCAGTTCTTC. Variable domain in full (rest from reference TRBV7-2 and TRBJ2-1): GAGVSQSPSNKVTEKGKDVELRCDPISGHTALYWYRQSLGQGLEFLIYFQGNSAPDKSGLPSDRFSAERTGGSVSTLTIQRTQQEDSAVYLCASSGGRAIYNEQFFGPGTRLTVL.

The CDR3 nucleotides are TGTGCCAGCTCCCTAGCGGCTACCTCCTACGAGCAGTACTTC. Protein: CASSLAATSYEQYF. The rearrangement joins TRBV28 to TRBJ2-7, with TRBD2 matching 7 bases. Germline CDR1 is MDHEN and CDR2 is SYDVKM. V lost 8 bases, J lost 0 bases, and 7 bases stayed unmatched. This CDR3 region has 14 residues.

V is TRBV30 and J is TRBJ1-4, with 8 bases identical to TRBD1. J was trimmed by 6 bases and V by 1 base; bases with no gene match: 4. Germline V gives CDR1 GTSNPN, CDR2 SVGIG (reference sequence). The CDR3 has 14 amino acids. CDR3: CAWSEGRGHEKLFF. The CDR3, as DNA: TGTGCCTGGAGTGAGGGCAGGGGGCATGAAAAACTGTTTTTT.

The chain is built from TRBV10-3 and TRBJ1-2; D possibly corresponds to TRBD1 (6 bases). This CDR3 is built from 13 residues. Trimming removed 4 bases from V and 3 bases from J, with 9 bases in between. The germline V gene encodes CDR1 ENHRY and CDR2 SYGVKD. The CDR3 loop reads CAISVAGDYGYTF. The CDR3 DNA is TGTGCCATCAGTGTGGCAGGGGACTATGGCTACACCTTC.

The CDR3 region is CASSQGWGGQPQHF. Written as DNA, the CDR3 is TGCGCCAGCAGCCAAGGGTGGGGGGGGCAGCCCCAGCATTTT. The chain recombines TRBV4-1 with TRBJ1-5; D is perhaps TRBD1 (5 bases). Germline V lookup: CDR1 MGHRA, CDR2 YSYEKL. Trimming left V 1 base short and J 7 bases short, with 11 bases between. CDR3 size: 14 residues.

Notes on this clone: The sample has other DNA sequences that encode this CDR3 too. This rearrangement joins TRBV11-2 to TRBJ2-1; TRBD1 aligns across 7 bases. The CDR3 loop spans 13 amino acids. Germline V gives CDR1 SGHAT, CDR2 FQNNGV. Germline trimming cut 3 bases from V and 5 bases from J; bases unmatched to any gene: 1. CDR3: CASSLGQNNEQFF. The CDR3 DNA follows: TGTGCCAGCAGCTTGGGACAGAACAATGAGCAGTTCTTC. Full variable domain (rest looked up from reference TRBV11-2 and TRBJ2-1): EAGVAQSPRYKIIEKRQSVAFWCNPISGHATLYWYQQILGQGPKLLIQFQNNGVVDDSQLPKDRFSAERLKGVDSTLKIQPAKLEDSAVYLCASSLGQNNEQFFGPGTRLTVL.

The rearrangement links TRBV27 to TRBJ2-1; 8 bases fit TRBD2. Germline V lookup: CDR1 MNHEY, CDR2 SMNVEV (reference sequence). With V trimmed by 6 bases and J by 2 bases, 3 bases remained unmatched. This CDR3 contains 14 residues. The CDR3 sequence: CASRLAGPYNEQFF. The CDR3 bases are TGTGCCAGCAGATTAGCGGGGCCCTACAATGAGCAGTTCTTC.

In its sample, this clone was seen once. This chain uses TRBV7-9 with TRBJ2-1; D perhaps matches TRBD2 (7 bases). The CDR3 runs to 16 residues. Trimming took off 5 bases at V and 3 bases at J, with 17 bases between the two ends. Germline CDR1 SEHNR, CDR2 FQNEAQ (reference sequence). This CDR3 reads CASSPEGGADYNEQFF. DNA of the CDR3: TGTGCCAGCAGCCCCGAAGGGGGGGCCGACTACAATGAGCAGTTCTTC. Full variable domain (rest looked up from reference TRBV7-9 and TRBJ2-1): DTGVSQNPRHKITKRGQNVTFRCDPISEHNRLYWYRQTLGQGPEFLTYFQNEAQLEKSRLLSDRFSAERPKGSFSTLEIQRTEQGDSAMYLCASSPEGGADYNEQFFGPGTRLTVL.

CDR3 DNA: TGTGCCAGCAGGGAGGCCGGGACAGGGGGGACTGAAGCTTTCTTT. Translated: CASREAGTGGTEAFF. The chain has TRBV5-4 and TRBJ1-1, with TRBD1 identical over 11 bases. J was trimmed by 5 bases and V by 5 bases; bases with no gene match: 8. The germline V gene encodes CDR1 SGHNT and CDR2 YYREEE (reference sequence). CDR3 size: 15 residues.

The chain has TRBV5-6 and TRBJ2-3; D is undetermined. In germline, CDR1 is SGHDT, CDR2 YYEEEE. This CDR3 contains 14 residues. V shed 4 bases and J shed 0 bases, with 9 bases lying between them. The CDR3 bases are TGTGCCAGCAGCAATTTAATGAGCACAGATACGCAGTATTTT. Protein sequence: CASSNLMSTDTQYF.

About this clone itself: At one end the junction does not follow the germline gene, possibly because of a read error. The chain combines TRBV28 with TRBJ2-3, with D unresolved. This CDR3 is 11 amino acids long. Per the germline V gene, CDR1 is MDHEN and CDR2 is SYDVKM. CDR3 sequence: CATSQLDTQYF. The CDR3 nucleotides read TGTGCCACCAGTCAGTTAGATACGCAGTATTTT.

This sequence joins TRBV7-8 and TRBJ2-3; 12 bases are shared with TRBD2. Germline V lookup: CDR1 SGHVS, CDR2 FQNEAQ. The V segment lost 5 bases and the J segment 4 bases; nucleotides outside the gene matches: 7. CDR3 length: 16 amino acids. CDR3 bases: TGTGCCAGCAGCCGGACCCCTAGCGGGAGGGCAGATACGCAGTATTTT. Protein product: CASSRTPSGRADTQYF.

This chain uses TRBV19 with TRBJ1-5; D is perhaps TRBD1 (5 bases). Trimming pared 5 bases from V and 6 bases from J, leaving 14 bases between. Germline V gives CDR1 LNHDA, CDR2 SQIVND (reference sequence). CDR3 length equals 14 residues. The CDR3 sequence is CASSWPGGSQPQHF. In DNA, the CDR3 is TGTGCCAGTAGTTGGCCCGGGGGAAGTCAGCCCCAGCATTTT.

This rearrangement joins TRBV18 to TRBJ2-7; the match to TRBD2 covers 10 bases. The CDR3 runs to 17 residues. From germline, CDR1 is KGHSH and CDR2 LQKENI. Unmatched junction bases numbered 7, after V lost 2 bases and J lost 0 bases. The CDR3 spells CASSPGTSGVVSYEQYF. The CDR3 nucleotides are TGTGCCAGCTCACCAGGCACTAGCGGGGTCGTCTCCTACGAGCAGTACTTC.

This clone was seen more than once but under ten times. The V call is TRBV2, the J call TRBJ2-7; D perhaps matches TRBD2 (6 bases). The CDR3 contains 13 residues. Germline V gene data show CDR1 as SNHLY and CDR2 as FYNNEI. Trimming cost V 7 bases and J 6 bases, with 16 bases left between them. CDR3 sequence: CASTGGVWIEQYF. Written as DNA, the CDR3 is TGTGCCAGCACGGGCGGGGTCTGGATCGAGCAGTACTTC.

The chain joins TRBV11-2 to TRBJ2-5; TRBD1 is a possible D gene (5 bases). This CDR3 region has 14 residues. Trimming cost V 2 bases and J 2 bases, with 9 bases left between them. CDR1 is SGHAT, CDR2 FQNNGV, per germline. Here the CDR3 DNA reads TGTGCCAGCAGCTTATTCACAGGACAAGAGACCCAGTACTTC. Its protein product is CASSLFTGQETQYF.